A selection of T cell receptor beta chains follows, all from one sample in a study of blood T cell repertoires in COVID-19. Assay used: immunoSEQ multiplex PCR; TCRdb lists only in-frame clones, some missing. The sample holds about 320,000 clones; 70% to 90% are singletons and the top ten take 4.5% to 7%. The sequenced sample was PBMCs or T cells enriched from blood (not recorded which). The receptors shown here come from a woman in her 30s who had recovered from COVID-19. CDR3s include the opening cysteine and the closing phenylalanine or tryptophan. The D gene is left open where the match is weak.

D gene | J gene | V gene | CDR3 length | CDR3 protein | CDR3 DNA
TRBD1 | TRBJ1-5 | TRBV24-1 | 13 | CATSDGGTEPQHF | TGTGCCACCAGTGATGGCGGGACAGAACCCCAGCATTTT
- | TRBJ2-2 | TRBV9 | 17 | CASSEAWDKEQTGELFF | TGTGCCAGCAGTGAGGCATGGGACAAGGAACAGACCGGGGAGCTGTTTTTT
- | TRBJ2-3 | TRBV2 | 15 | CASSHPGQQGDTQYF | TGTGCCAGCAGCCACCCTGGGCAGCAGGGTGATACGCAGTATTTT
- | TRBJ1-2 | TRBV6-2/TRBV6-3 | 15 | CASSYSMGGVYGYTF | TGTGCCAGCAGTTACTCGATGGGGGGGGTCTATGGCTACACCTTC
- | TRBJ1-2 | TRBV6-1 | 14 | CASSETDRNYGYTF | TGTGCCAGCAGTGAAACGGACAGAAACTATGGCTACACCTTC
- | TRBJ2-2 | TRBV3-1/TRBV3-2 | 15 | CASSQGRANTGELFF | TGTGCCAGCAGCCAAGGCAGGGCGAACACCGGGGAGCTGTTTTTT
- | TRBJ1-1 | TRBV4-1 | 14 | CASSQVSGNTEAFF | TGCGCCAGCAGCCAAGTTTCCGGGAACACTGAAGCTTTCTTT
- | TRBJ2-5 | TRBV3-1/TRBV3-2 | 15 | CASSPIVVGTETQYF | TGTGCCAGCAGCCCCATCGTGGTGGGCACAGAGACCCAGTACTTC
- | TRBJ1-4 | TRBV19 | 13 | CAALGPSGRKLFF | TGTGCCGCTCTCGGGCCCTCGGGGAGAAAACTGTTTTTT
- | TRBJ1-1 | TRBV11-2 | 13 | CASSSSPNTEAFF | TGTGCCAGCAGCTCGTCCCCGAACACTGAAGCTTTCTTT